Here is one T cell receptor (beta chain) with its context. The antigen is unknown. This record comes from a study of T cell repertoires in cytomegalovirus infection. Background on the study: Recently identified HLA-C-restricted CMV epitopes were among the peptides used. Public TCR beta signatures indicated both CMV infection and matching HLA type.

V was clipped by 0 bases and J by 7 bases; unmatched bases: 6. Germline loops: CDR1 LNHDA, CDR2 SQIVND (reference sequence). CDR3 length: 15 residues. Study results and caveats: Pooled public TCR beta family frequency picked out CMV carriers with the relevant HLA.

TCRdb re-analysed the reads in MiXCR, keeping a single row per CDR3 protein. The sample holds fewer than 1,000,000 distinct CDR3 sequences, roughly a third seen once. The chain has TRBV19 and TRBJ2-1; 7 bases match TRBD1. This specimen was cultured CD8+ T cells from PBMCs, taken from culture after CMV antigen stimulation. The clonotype originates from a human donor in good health (CMV status not recorded). Some clones in this sample may be carry-over from other donors' samples. CDR3 residues: CASSIDRGYMNEQFF. The CDR3 DNA reads as TGTGCCAGTAGTATAGACAGGGGGTATATGAATGAGCAGTTCTTC.